The entry below describes one T cell receptor beta chain. The antigen is not known. The repertoire was sequenced with immunoSEQ multiplex PCR; TCRdb's copy has only in-frame clones and lacks some. Among about 1.4 million clones listed, roughly 96% were seen once. These data belong to a study of shared clonotypes between healthy human individuals. General study results and limits: The diversity represented, both genetic and in exposure history, was limited by few donors.

This sequence was found in a man under 40 in good health. What was sequenced was naive CD4+ T cells sorted from blood. The subset is: CD45RA+ positively selected.

In DNA, the CDR3 is TGCAGCGTTGCGCCCCTTACCCAGGGGAGCACAGATACGCAGTATTTT. Translating gives CSVAPLTQGSTDTQYF. The chain has TRBV29-1 and TRBJ2-3; D perhaps matches TRBD1 (6 bases). Trimming took off 4 bases at V and 0 bases at J, with 17 bases between the two ends. The CDR3 loop spans 16 amino acids. The germline gives CDR1 SQVTM, CDR2 ANQGSEA.